This passage covers 12 T cell receptor beta chains from one sample sequenced in a study of beta chain features in type 1 diabetes. Every isolated RNA sample was fully reverse transcribed, so sequencing captured expressed TCRB transcripts. Sequencing used immunoSEQ multiplex PCR; TCRdb keeps in-frame clones, though not all of them. The sample contains approximately 380,000 clones, about 15% of which appear only once. The sample comprised naive CD4+ T cells from blood. The source is a woman under 30 in good health.

V usage is TRBV29-1 and J usage is TRBJ2-3; no firm D call. Germline values: CDR1 SQVTM, CDR2 ANQGSEA. This CDR3 is 12 amino acids long. The ends were cut back, 0 bases at V and 8 bases at J, with 9 bases in the middle. The CDR3 spells CSVEDIWATQYF. CDR3 nucleotide sequence: TGCAGCGTTGAAGATATCTGGGCTACGCAGTATTTT.

There are a few counts of this clone. The chain combines TRBV28 with TRBJ2-5; perhaps TRBD2 as D (6 bases). This CDR3 has 14 amino acids. Germline values: CDR1 MDHEN, CDR2 SYDVKM. V was pared by 3 bases and J by 9 bases, with 17 bases between. CDR3 region: CASSFPRDSRAQYF. The DNA of the CDR3 is TGTGCCAGCAGTTTCCCGAGGGACTCCAGGGCCCAGTACTTC. Full variable domain (remainder filled in from reference TRBV28 and TRBJ2-5): DVKVTQSSRYLVKRTGEKVFLECVQDMDHENMFWYRQDPGLGLRLIYFSYDVKMKEKGDIPEGYSVSREKKERFSLILESASTNQTSMYLCASSFPRDSRAQYFGPGTRLLVL.

This clone was seen a handful of times. This chain connects TRBV6-5 to TRBJ2-7; 10 positions match TRBD1. CDR1 and CDR2 (germline): MNHEY, SVGAGI. The CDR3 length is 14 residues. J lost 3 bases, V lost 5 bases, and 4 bases had no gene match. The CDR3 DNA follows: TGTGCCAGCAGTCCCCGGGACAGGGGCTACGAGCAGTACTTC. Translation gives CASSPRDRGYEQYF.

The chain has TRBV5-1 and TRBJ2-1, with 8 positions matching TRBD1. The germline V gene has CDR1 SGHRS and CDR2 YFSETQ. J gave up 9 bases and V 4 bases, and 12 bases lay outside the gene matches. This CDR3 is built from 15 residues. CDR3 in amino acids: CASSHGQGFSGEQFF. CDR3 DNA sequence: TGCGCCAGCAGCCACGGACAGGGTTTTTCGGGTGAGCAGTTCTTC.

This clone was detected only a few times. The chain couples TRBV28 to TRBJ2-7; 8 positions agree with TRBD1. CDR1 is MDHEN, CDR2 SYDVKM, per germline. This CDR3 comprises 14 residues. Trimming cost V 5 bases and J 5 bases; bases outside gene matches: 8. CDR3 residues: CASSPGGAGHEQYF. As DNA, the CDR3 is TGTGCCAGCAGTCCAGGGGGCGCAGGCCACGAGCAGTACTTC. The full variable domain, in which reference TRBV28 and TRBJ2-7 provide the parts outside the CDR3, is DVKVTQSSRYLVKRTGEKVFLECVQDMDHENMFWYRQDPGLGLRLIYFSYDVKMKEKGDIPEGYSVSREKKERFSLILESASTNQTSMYLCASSPGGAGHEQYFGPGTRLTVT.

This clone appeared a few times. V gene TRBV18 combines with J gene TRBJ2-7, with 8 bases lining up with TRBD1. The CDR3 totals 12 residues. Per germline, CDR1 KGHSH and CDR2 LQKENI. V gave up 6 bases and J gave up 6 bases; unmatched junction bases: 4. The CDR3 reads CASSTGVFEQYF. The CDR3 DNA sequence: TGTGCCAGCTCGACAGGGGTTTTCGAGCAGTACTTC.

In this sample, this clone turned up a few times. The rearrangement joins TRBV5-1 to TRBJ2-2; 9 bases fit TRBD2. The CDR3 totals 16 residues. V dropped 0 bases and J dropped 5; count of bases not matched to a gene: 5. Germline CDR1 and CDR2: SGHRS and YFSETQ. This CDR3 is CASSLGTSAKTGELFF. For the CDR3, the DNA is TGCGCCAGCAGCTTGGGGACTAGCGCTAAGACCGGGGAGCTGTTTTTT.

This clone was observed a handful of times. The chain carries TRBV19 and TRBJ1-2, with TRBD1 matching over 8 bases. Germline CDR1 is LNHDA and CDR2 is SQIVND (reference sequence). V lost 4 bases and J lost 6; bases outside the gene matches: 4. The CDR3 has 13 residues. In nucleotides, the CDR3 is TGTGCCAGTAGTACGACAGGGGCCGATGGCTACACCTTC. Residues: CASSTTGADGYTF.

This clone was detected a few times. This sequence joins TRBV7-2 and TRBJ2-7, with TRBD1 as a possible D gene (6 bases). The germline gives CDR1 SGHTA, CDR2 FQGNSA. V shed 6 bases and J shed 2 bases, with 11 bases lying between them. The CDR3 covers 13 residues. The chain's CDR3 is CASRTGTTYEQYF. The CDR3, as DNA: TGTGCCAGCAGGACAGGAACAACCTACGAGCAGTACTTC.

Only a few counts were recorded for this clone. V usage is TRBV7-8 and J usage is TRBJ2-1, with D possibly being TRBD2 (6 bases). The CDR3 is 13 amino acids. Germline lookup yields CDR1 SGHVS and CDR2 FQNEAQ. Trimming removed 5 bases at V and 9 bases at J, with 14 bases between. The CDR3 here is CASSERLVGEQFF. CDR3 nucleotides: TGTGCCAGCAGCGAAAGACTAGTCGGTGAGCAGTTCTTC.

On this clone itself: One junction end does not reproduce the germline sequence, and a read error may be involved. The J gene is TRBJ2-1, the V gene TRBV27, with TRBD2 matching over 13 bases. Per germline, CDR1 MNHEY and CDR2 SMNVEV (reference sequence). This CDR3 region has 13 residues. CDR3: CASSWTSGSISLF. The CDR3 bases are TGTGCCAGCAGTTGGACTAGCGGGAGTATTAGCCTCTTC.

This clone was observed a handful of times. The chain uses TRBV7-2 and TRBJ1-2; the D is unclear. V dropped 1 base and J dropped 4 bases, with 13 bases sitting between them. From germline, CDR1 is SGHTA and CDR2 FQGNSA. CDR3 length: 15 residues. Here the CDR3 reads CASSLGQSAAYGYTF. The CDR3 DNA is TGTGCCAGCAGCTTAGGGCAGTCCGCCGCCTATGGCTACACCTTC.